These T cell receptor beta chains were read from a single sample in a study of T cell responses to AZD1222 COVID-19 vaccine. The data were produced by immunoSEQ multiplex PCR, yet TCRdb's version contains in-frame clones alone and is incomplete. The sample has more than 90,000 clones; more than 75% are singletons. Sequencing used peripheral blood, obtained 28 days after the second AZD1222 dose. These receptors all stem from an adult who received the AZD1222 COVID-19 vaccine. CDR3s include the opening cysteine and the closing phenylalanine or tryptophan. The order of the fields is CDR3 length, V gene, clone size, D gene, J gene, CDR3 protein, CDR3 DNA. A D gene is named only where the DNA matches it firmly. Not every row has a clone size; where given, it reads once, few, many or a size class.

cdr3_length: 16; v_call: TRBV10-3; clone_size: -; d_call: -; j_call: TRBJ2-7; cdr3_aa: CAISESEGGSSYEQYF; cdr3_nt: TGTGCCATCAGTGAGTCAGAAGGGGGTAGCTCCTACGAGCAGTACTTC
cdr3_length: 15; v_call: TRBV19; clone_size: -; d_call: -; j_call: TRBJ2-3; cdr3_aa: CASSIAGANTDTQYF; cdr3_nt: TGTGCCAGTAGTATCGCGGGGGCTAACACAGATACGCAGTATTTT
cdr3_length: 14; v_call: TRBV5-5; clone_size: few; d_call: -; j_call: TRBJ2-1; cdr3_aa: CASRGRVTDNEQFF; cdr3_nt: TGTGCCAGCAGGGGACGGGTGACGGACAATGAGCAGTTCTTC
cdr3_length: 18; v_call: TRBV11-3; clone_size: -; d_call: TRBD1; j_call: TRBJ2-2; cdr3_aa: CASSAGQGESANTGELFF; cdr3_nt: TGTGCCAGCAGCGCGGGACAGGGGGAAAGCGCGAACACCGGGGAGCTGTTTTTT
cdr3_length: 16; v_call: TRBV24-1; clone_size: -; d_call: -; j_call: TRBJ1-5; cdr3_aa: CATSDNRDHRNQPQHF; cdr3_nt: TGTGCCACCAGTGATAACCGGGACCATCGAAATCAGCCCCAGCATTTT
cdr3_length: 12; v_call: TRBV28; clone_size: -; d_call: -; j_call: TRBJ2-7; cdr3_aa: CAPPRATYEQYF; cdr3_nt: TGTGCCCCCCCCAGGGCCACCTACGAGCAGTACTTC
cdr3_length: 15; v_call: TRBV9; clone_size: -; d_call: TRBD2; j_call: TRBJ2-7; cdr3_aa: CASSVSSGGTSEQYF; cdr3_nt: TGTGCCAGCAGCGTCAGTAGCGGGGGAACAAGCGAGCAGTACTTC
cdr3_length: 13; v_call: TRBV19; clone_size: once; d_call: TRBD2; j_call: TRBJ2-7; cdr3_aa: CASSRLAGYEQYF; cdr3_nt: TGTGCCAGTTCTCGACTAGCGGGCTACGAGCAGTACTTC
cdr3_length: 11; v_call: TRBV11-2; clone_size: -; d_call: -; j_call: TRBJ2-7; cdr3_aa: CASSLAQRQYF; cdr3_nt: TGTGCCAGCAGCTTAGCCCAAAGGCAGTACTTC
cdr3_length: 13; v_call: TRBV2; clone_size: once; d_call: -; j_call: TRBJ1-1; cdr3_aa: CARTRERDTEAFF; cdr3_nt: TGTGCCAGGACCAGGGAGAGGGACACTGAAGCTTTCTTT
cdr3_length: 13; v_call: TRBV30; clone_size: -; d_call: -; j_call: TRBJ2-5; cdr3_aa: CAWSGFLKETQYF; cdr3_nt: TGTGCCTGGAGTGGATTCCTTAAAGAGACCCAGTACTTC
cdr3_length: 16; v_call: TRBV14; clone_size: -; d_call: -; j_call: TRBJ2-7; cdr3_aa: CASSQGSKGPPYEQYF; cdr3_nt: TGTGCCAGCAGCCAAGGAAGCAAGGGGCCCCCCTACGAGCAGTACTTC
cdr3_length: 15; v_call: TRBV19; clone_size: few; d_call: -; j_call: TRBJ2-4; cdr3_aa: CASMGRGLAKNIQYF; cdr3_nt: TGTGCCAGTATGGGTCGCGGCCTAGCCAAAAACATTCAGTACTTC
cdr3_length: 16; v_call: TRBV4-1; clone_size: -; d_call: -; j_call: TRBJ2-7; cdr3_aa: CASSLGGSKFSYEQYF; cdr3_nt: TGCGCCAGCAGCCTGGGGGGCTCTAAGTTCTCCTACGAGCAGTACTTC
cdr3_length: 14; v_call: TRBV6-1; clone_size: -; d_call: TRBD2; j_call: TRBJ2-3; cdr3_aa: CAGSGGLSTDTQYF; cdr3_nt: TGTGCCGGTAGCGGGGGGTTATCCACAGATACGCAGTATTTT
cdr3_length: 15; v_call: TRBV7-8; clone_size: -; d_call: -; j_call: TRBJ1-3; cdr3_aa: CASSLHSPTGNTIYF; cdr3_nt: TGTGCCAGCAGCTTACACAGCCCTACTGGAAACACCATATATTTT
cdr3_length: 12; v_call: TRBV11-3; clone_size: -; d_call: -; j_call: TRBJ2-1; cdr3_aa: CASAESGYEQFF; cdr3_nt: TGTGCCAGTGCAGAAAGCGGGTATGAGCAGTTCTTC
cdr3_length: 14; v_call: TRBV28; clone_size: -; d_call: -; j_call: TRBJ1-5; cdr3_aa: CASSLGHPNQPQHF; cdr3_nt: TGTGCCAGCAGTTTGGGACACCCTAATCAGCCCCAGCATTTT
cdr3_length: 16; v_call: TRBV3-1/TRBV3-2; clone_size: -; d_call: -; j_call: TRBJ2-6; cdr3_aa: CASRAGHPSGANVLTF; cdr3_nt: TGTGCCAGCAGGGCGGGACACCCCTCTGGGGCCAACGTCCTGACTTTC
cdr3_length: 12; v_call: TRBV3-1/TRBV3-2; clone_size: -; d_call: -; j_call: TRBJ2-7; cdr3_aa: CASSQPRGQQYF; cdr3_nt: TGTGCCAGCAGCCAACCCCGGGGACAGCAGTACTTC
cdr3_length: 13; v_call: TRBV6-5; clone_size: few; d_call: -; j_call: TRBJ2-7; cdr3_aa: CASLAAGLREQYF; cdr3_nt: TGTGCCAGCCTTGCGGCCGGTTTACGGGAGCAGTACTTC
cdr3_length: 14; v_call: TRBV3-1/TRBV3-2; clone_size: -; d_call: -; j_call: TRBJ1-5; cdr3_aa: CASSPGRGNQPQHF; cdr3_nt: TGTGCCAGCAGCCCAGGACGGGGAAATCAGCCCCAGCATTTT
cdr3_length: 12; v_call: TRBV10-3; clone_size: -; d_call: TRBD1; j_call: TRBJ1-2; cdr3_aa: CAIRRTGEGYTF; cdr3_nt: TGTGCCATCAGGCGGACAGGGGAAGGCTACACCTTC
cdr3_length: 13; v_call: TRBV7-9; clone_size: few; d_call: -; j_call: TRBJ1-1; cdr3_aa: CASSLEVNTEAFF; cdr3_nt: TGTGCCAGCAGCTTAGAGGTGAACACTGAAGCTTTCTTT
cdr3_length: 12; v_call: TRBV29-1; clone_size: -; d_call: TRBD1; j_call: TRBJ1-2; cdr3_aa: CSVVRGDYGYTF; cdr3_nt: TGCAGCGTTGTCAGGGGGGACTATGGCTACACCTTC
cdr3_length: 15; v_call: TRBV5-6; clone_size: -; d_call: -; j_call: TRBJ1-2; cdr3_aa: CASSPGQISNYGYTF; cdr3_nt: TGTGCCAGCAGCCCCGGACAGATTTCTAACTATGGCTACACCTTC